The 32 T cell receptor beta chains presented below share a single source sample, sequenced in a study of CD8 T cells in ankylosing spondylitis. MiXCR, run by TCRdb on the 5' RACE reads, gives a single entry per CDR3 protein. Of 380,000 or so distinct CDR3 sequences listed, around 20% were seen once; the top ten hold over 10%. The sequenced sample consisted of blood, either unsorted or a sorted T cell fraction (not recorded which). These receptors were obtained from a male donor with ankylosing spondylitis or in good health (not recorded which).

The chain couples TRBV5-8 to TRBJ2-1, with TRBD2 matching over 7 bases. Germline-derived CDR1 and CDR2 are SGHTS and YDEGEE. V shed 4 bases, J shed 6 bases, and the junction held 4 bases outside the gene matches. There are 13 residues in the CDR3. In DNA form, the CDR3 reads TGTGCCAGCAGCATAGGGGAGGGCAATGAGCAGTTCTTC. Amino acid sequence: CASSIGEGNEQFF. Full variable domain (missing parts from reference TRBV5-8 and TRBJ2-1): EAGVTQSPTHLIKTRGQQATLRCSPISGHTSVYWYQQALGLGLQFLLWYDEGEERNRGNFPPRFSGRQFPNYSSELNVNALELEDSALYLCASSIGEGNEQFFGPGTRLTVL.

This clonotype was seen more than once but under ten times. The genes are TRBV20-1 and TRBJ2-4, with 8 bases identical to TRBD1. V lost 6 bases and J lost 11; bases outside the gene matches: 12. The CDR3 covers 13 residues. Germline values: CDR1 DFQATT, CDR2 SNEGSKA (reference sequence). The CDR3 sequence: CSATTQGAVVQYF. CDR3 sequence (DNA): TGCAGTGCCACAACCCAGGGGGCGGTAGTTCAGTACTTC.

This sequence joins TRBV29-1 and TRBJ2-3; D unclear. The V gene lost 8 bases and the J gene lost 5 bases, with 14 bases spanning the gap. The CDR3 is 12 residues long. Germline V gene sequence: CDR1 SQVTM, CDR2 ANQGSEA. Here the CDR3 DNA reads TGCAGCTCCCGCCTTTTGGGAGATACGCAGTATTTT. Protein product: CSSRLLGDTQYF.

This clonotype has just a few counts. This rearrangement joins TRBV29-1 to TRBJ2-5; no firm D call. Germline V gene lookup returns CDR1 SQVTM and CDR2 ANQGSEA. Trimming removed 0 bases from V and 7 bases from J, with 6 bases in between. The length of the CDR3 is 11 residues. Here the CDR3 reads CSVEDRGTQYF. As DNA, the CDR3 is TGCAGCGTTGAAGACAGAGGGACCCAGTACTTC. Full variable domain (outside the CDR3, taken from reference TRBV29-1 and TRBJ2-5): SAVISQKPSRDICQRGTSLTIQCQVDSQVTMMFWYRQQPGQSLTLIATANQGSEATYESGFVIDKFPISRPNLTFSTLTVSNMSPEDSSIYLCSVEDRGTQYFGPGTRLLVL.

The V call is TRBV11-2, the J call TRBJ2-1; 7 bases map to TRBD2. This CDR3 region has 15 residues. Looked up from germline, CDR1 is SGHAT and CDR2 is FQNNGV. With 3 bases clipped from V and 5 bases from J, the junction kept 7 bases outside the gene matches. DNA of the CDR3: TGTGCCAGCAGCTTTTTTCTAGCGGAACACAATGAGCAGTTCTTC. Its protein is CASSFFLAEHNEQFF.

CDR3 DNA sequence: TGCAGCGTTGATTCATCCCCGATAGATGAGCAGTTCTTC. This codes for CSVDSSPIDEQFF. The rearrangement uses TRBV29-1 and TRBJ2-1; D unclear. The germline gives CDR1 SQVTM, CDR2 ANQGSEA. The CDR3 loop spans 13 amino acids. V lost 3 bases to trimming and J lost 8 bases, with 14 bases between them.

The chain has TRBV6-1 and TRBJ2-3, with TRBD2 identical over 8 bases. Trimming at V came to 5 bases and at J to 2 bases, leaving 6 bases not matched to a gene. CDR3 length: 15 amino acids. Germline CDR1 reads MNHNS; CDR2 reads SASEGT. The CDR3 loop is CASSIAGRSTDTQYF. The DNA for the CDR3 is TGTGCCAGCAGTATAGCGGGACGATCCACAGATACGCAGTATTTT.

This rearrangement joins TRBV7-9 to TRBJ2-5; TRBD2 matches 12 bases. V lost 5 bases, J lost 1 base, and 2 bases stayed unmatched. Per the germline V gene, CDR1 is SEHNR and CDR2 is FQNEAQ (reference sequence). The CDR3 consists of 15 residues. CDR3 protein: CASSRTSGAQETQYF. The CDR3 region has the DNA TGTGCCAGCAGCCGGACTAGCGGGGCCCAAGAGACCCAGTACTTC.

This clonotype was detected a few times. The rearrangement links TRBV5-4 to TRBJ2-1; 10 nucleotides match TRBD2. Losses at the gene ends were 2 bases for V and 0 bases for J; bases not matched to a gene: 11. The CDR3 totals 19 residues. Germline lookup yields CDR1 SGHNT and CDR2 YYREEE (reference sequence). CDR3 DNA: TGTGCCAGCAGCTTTTCGAGCGGGGGGGAGAAAAGCTCCTACAATGAGCAGTTCTTC. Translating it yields CASSFSSGGEKSSYNEQFF.

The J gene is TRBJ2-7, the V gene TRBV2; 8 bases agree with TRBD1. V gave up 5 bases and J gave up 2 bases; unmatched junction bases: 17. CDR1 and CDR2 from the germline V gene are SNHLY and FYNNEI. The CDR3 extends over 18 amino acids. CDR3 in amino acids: CASSPVPGGDRYPYEQYF. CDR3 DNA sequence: TGTGCCAGCAGTCCAGTCCCGGGTGGGGACAGGTACCCCTACGAGCAGTACTTC.

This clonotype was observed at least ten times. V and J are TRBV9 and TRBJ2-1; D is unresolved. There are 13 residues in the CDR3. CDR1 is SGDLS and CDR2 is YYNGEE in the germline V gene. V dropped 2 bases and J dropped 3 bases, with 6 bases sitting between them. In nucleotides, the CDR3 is TGTGCCAGCAGCGTTGGGGACTACAATGAGCAGTTCTTC. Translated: CASSVGDYNEQFF.

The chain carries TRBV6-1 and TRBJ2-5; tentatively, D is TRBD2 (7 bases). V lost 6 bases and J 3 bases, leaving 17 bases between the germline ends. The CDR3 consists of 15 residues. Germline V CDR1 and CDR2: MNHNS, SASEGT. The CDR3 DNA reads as TGTGCCAGCAGACCGGAGGCGGGGGCCGAAGAGACCCAGTACTTC. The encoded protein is CASRPEAGAEETQYF.

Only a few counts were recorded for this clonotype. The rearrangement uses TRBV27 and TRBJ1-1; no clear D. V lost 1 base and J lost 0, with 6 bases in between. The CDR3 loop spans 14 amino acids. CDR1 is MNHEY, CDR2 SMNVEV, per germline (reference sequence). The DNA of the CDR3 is TGTGCCAGCAGTTTATTCAGGATGAACACTGAAGCTTTCTTT. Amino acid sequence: CASSLFRMNTEAFF.

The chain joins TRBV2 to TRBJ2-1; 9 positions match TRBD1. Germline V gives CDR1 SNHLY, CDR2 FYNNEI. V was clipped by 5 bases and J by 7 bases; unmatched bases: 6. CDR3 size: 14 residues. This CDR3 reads CASSPGQGRNEQFF. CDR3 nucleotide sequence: TGTGCCAGCAGTCCGGGACAGGGTCGGAATGAGCAGTTCTTC.

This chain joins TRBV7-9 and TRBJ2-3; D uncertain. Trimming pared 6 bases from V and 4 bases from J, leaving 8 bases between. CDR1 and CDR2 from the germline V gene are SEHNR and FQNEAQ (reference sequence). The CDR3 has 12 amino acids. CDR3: CASRPEADTQYF. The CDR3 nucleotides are TGTGCCAGCAGACCCGAGGCAGATACGCAGTATTTT. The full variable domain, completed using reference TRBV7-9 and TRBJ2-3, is DTGVSQNPRHKITKRGQNVTFRCDPISEHNRLYWYRQTLGQGPEFLTYFQNEAQLEKSRLLSDRFSAERPKGSFSTLEIQRTEQGDSAMYLCASRPEADTQYFGPGTRLTVL.

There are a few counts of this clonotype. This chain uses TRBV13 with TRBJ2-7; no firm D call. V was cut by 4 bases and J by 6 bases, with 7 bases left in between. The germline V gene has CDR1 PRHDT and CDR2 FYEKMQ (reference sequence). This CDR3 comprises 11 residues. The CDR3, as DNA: TGTGCCAGCAGCTGGGTTAGCGAGCAGTACTTC. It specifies CASSWVSEQYF.

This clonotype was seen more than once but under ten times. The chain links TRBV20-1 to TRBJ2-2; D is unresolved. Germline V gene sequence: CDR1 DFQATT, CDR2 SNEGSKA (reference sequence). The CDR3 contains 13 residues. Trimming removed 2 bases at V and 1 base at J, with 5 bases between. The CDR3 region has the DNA TGCAGTGCTAGACCAATGAACACCGGGGAGCTGTTTTTT. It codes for CSARPMNTGELFF.

Here the CDR3 DNA reads TGTGCCAGCAGAGAGAAAGGGGTACCTCCCCTAACGAACACTGAAGCTTTCTTT. Translated: CASREKGVPPLTNTEAFF. The chain carries TRBV7-8 and TRBJ1-1; D is perhaps TRBD1 (5 bases). CDR3 length: 18 residues. Germline V gene lookup returns CDR1 SGHVS and CDR2 FQNEAQ. V lost 6 bases to trimming and J lost 1 base, with 24 bases between them.

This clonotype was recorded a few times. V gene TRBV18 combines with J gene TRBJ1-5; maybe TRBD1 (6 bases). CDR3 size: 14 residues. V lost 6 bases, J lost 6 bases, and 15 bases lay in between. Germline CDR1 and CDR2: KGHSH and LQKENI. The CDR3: CASSPREGGQPQHF. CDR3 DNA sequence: TGTGCCAGCTCCCCCCGGGAAGGGGGTCAGCCCCAGCATTTT.

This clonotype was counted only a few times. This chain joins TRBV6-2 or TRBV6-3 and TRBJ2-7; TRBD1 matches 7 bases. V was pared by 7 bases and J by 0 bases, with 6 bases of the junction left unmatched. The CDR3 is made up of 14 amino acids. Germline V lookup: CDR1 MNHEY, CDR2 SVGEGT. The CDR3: CASKPRDSSYEQYF. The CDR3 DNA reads TGTGCCAGCAAGCCCCGGGACAGCTCCTACGAGCAGTACTTC.

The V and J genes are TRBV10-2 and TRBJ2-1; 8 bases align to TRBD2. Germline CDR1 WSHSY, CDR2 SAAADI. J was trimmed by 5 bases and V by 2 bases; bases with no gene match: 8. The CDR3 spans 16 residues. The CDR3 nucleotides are TGCGCCAGCAGTGAGCTCCCGGGGGGGCTAGACAATGAGCAGTTCTTC. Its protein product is CASSELPGGLDNEQFF.

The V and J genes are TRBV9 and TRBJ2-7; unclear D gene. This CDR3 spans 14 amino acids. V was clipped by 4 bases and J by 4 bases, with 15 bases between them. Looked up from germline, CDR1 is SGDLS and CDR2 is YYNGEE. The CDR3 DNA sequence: TGTGCCAGCAGCCCCGCTTGGGCCAGGTACGAGCAGTACTTC. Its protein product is CASSPAWARYEQYF. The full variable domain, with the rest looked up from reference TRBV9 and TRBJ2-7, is DSGVTQTPKHLITATGQRVTLRCSPRSGDLSVYWYQQSLDQGLQFLIQYYNGEERAKGNILERFSAQQFPDLHSELNLSSLELGDSALYFCASSPAWARYEQYFGPGTRLTVT.

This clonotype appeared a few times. The CDR3 protein is CASSTIIASGGAGAQFF. In DNA, the CDR3 is TGTGCCAGCAGTACCATTATAGCCAGCGGGGGGGCCGGGGCGCAGTTCTTC. The genes are TRBV27 and TRBJ2-1; 10 bases align to TRBD2. The junction had 19 bases not matched to a gene; V was cut back by 5 bases and J by 12 bases. The CDR3 runs 17 residues. CDR1 and CDR2 (germline): MNHEY, SMNVEV (reference sequence).

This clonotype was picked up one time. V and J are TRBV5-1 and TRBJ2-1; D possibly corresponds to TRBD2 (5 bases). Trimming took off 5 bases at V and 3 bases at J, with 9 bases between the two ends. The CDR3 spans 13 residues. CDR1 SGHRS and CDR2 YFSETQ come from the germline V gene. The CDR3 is CASRASGYNEQFF. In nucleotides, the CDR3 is TGCGCCAGCAGGGCGAGCGGCTACAATGAGCAGTTCTTC.

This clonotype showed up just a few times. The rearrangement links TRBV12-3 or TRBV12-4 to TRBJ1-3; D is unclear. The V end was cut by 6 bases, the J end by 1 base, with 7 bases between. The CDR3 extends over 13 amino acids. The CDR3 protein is CASSLSSGNTIYF. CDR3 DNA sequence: TGTGCCAGCAGCCTCTCGTCTGGAAACACCATATATTTT.

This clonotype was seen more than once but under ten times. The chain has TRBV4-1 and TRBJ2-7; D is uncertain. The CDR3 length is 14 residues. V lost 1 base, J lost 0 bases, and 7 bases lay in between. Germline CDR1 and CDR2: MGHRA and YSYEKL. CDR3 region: CASSQVLSSYEQYF. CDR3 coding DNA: TGCGCCAGCAGCCAAGTACTGAGCTCCTACGAGCAGTACTTC.

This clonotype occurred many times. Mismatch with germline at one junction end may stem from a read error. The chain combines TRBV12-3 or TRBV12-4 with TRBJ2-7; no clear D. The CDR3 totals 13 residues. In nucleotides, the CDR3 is TGCGCCAGCAGCTTGGGAACCTCCTACGAGCAGTACTTC. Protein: CASSLGTSYEQYF.

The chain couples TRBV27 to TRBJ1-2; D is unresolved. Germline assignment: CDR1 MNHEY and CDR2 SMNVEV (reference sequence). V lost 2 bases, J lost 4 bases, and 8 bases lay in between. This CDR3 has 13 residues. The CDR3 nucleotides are TGTGCCAGCAGTTTAGGGCTGGCCTATGGCTACACCTTC. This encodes CASSLGLAYGYTF.

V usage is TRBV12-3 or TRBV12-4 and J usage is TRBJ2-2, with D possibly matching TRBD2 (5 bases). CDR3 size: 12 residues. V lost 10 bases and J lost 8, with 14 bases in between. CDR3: CANGRPGGELFF. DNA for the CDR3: TGTGCCAACGGCAGGCCGGGGGGGGAGCTGTTTTTT.

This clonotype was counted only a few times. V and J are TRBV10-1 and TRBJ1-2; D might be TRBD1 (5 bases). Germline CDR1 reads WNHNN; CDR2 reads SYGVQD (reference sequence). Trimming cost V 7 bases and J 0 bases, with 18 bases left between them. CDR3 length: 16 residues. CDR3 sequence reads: CASKKYGGKPNYGYTF. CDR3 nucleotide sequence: TGCGCCAGCAAGAAGTACGGGGGGAAACCTAACTATGGCTACACCTTC.

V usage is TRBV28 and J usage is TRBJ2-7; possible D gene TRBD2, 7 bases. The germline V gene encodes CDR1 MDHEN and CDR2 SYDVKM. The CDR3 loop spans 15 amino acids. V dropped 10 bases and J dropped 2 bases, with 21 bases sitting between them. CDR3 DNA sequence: TGTGCCACCGCCTCGGGGGGCGCGTGGCCCTACGAGCAGTACTTC. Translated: CATASGGAWPYEQYF.

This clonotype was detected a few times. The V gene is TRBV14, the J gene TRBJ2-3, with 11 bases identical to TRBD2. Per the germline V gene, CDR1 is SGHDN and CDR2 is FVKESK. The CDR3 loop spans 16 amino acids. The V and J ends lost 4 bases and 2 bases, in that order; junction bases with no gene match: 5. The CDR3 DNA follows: TGTGCCAGCAGCCCGGGGACTAGCGGCTTCACAGATACGCAGTATTTT. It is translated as CASSPGTSGFTDTQYF.